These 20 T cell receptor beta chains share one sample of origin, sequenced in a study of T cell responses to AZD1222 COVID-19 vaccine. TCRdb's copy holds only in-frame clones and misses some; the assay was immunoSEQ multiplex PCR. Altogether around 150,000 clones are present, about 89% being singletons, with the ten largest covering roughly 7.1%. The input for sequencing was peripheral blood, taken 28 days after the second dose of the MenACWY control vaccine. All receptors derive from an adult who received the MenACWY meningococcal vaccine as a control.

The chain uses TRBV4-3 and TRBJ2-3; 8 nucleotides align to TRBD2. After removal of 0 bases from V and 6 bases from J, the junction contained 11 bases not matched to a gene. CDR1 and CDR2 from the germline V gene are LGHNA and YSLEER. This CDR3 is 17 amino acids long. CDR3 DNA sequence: TGCGCCAGCAGCCAAGATAGGGCGGGAGGTACCCCTGATACGCAGTATTTT. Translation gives CASSQDRAGGTPDTQYF.

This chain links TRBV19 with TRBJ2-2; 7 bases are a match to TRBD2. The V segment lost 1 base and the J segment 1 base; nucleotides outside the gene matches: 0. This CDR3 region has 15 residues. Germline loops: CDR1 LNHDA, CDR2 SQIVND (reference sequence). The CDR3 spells CASSIASGNTGELFF. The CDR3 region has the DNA TGTGCCAGTAGTATAGCTAGCGGGAACACCGGGGAGCTGTTTTTT.

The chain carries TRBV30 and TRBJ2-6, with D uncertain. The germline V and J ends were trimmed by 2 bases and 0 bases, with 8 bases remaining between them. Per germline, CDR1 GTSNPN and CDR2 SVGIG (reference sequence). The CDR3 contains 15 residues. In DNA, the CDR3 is TGTGCCTGGAGTAGCGCCCTCTCTGGGGCCAACGTCCTGACTTTC. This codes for CAWSSALSGANVLTF.

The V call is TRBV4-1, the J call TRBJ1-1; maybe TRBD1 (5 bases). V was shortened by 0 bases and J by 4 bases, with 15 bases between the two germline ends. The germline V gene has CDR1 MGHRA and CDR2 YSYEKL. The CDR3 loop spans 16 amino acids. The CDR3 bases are TGCGCCAGCAGCCAAGATAACGGGGGTTGGATCACTGAAGCTTTCTTT. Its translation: CASSQDNGGWITEAFF.

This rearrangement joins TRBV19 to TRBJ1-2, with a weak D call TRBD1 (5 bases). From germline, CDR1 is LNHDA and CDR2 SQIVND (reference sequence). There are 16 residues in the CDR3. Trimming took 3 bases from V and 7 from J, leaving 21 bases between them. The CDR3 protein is CASSIGTGQGRGGYTF. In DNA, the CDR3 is TGTGCCAGTAGTATCGGAACGGGGCAGGGTCGAGGTGGCTACACCTTC.

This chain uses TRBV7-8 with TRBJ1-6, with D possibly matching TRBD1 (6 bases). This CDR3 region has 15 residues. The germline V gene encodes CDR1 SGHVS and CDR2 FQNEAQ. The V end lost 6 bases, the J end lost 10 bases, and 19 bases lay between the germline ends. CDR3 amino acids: CASRLGGQGQSPLHF. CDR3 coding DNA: TGTGCCAGCAGGCTGGGGGGGCAGGGCCAATCACCCCTCCACTTT.

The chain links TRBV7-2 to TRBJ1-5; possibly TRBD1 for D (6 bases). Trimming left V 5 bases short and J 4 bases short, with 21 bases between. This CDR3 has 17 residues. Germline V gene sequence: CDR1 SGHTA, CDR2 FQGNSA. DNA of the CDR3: TGTGCCAGCAGCCTACCGACAGGCATGGCGGGAAATCAGCCCCAGCATTTT. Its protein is CASSLPTGMAGNQPQHF. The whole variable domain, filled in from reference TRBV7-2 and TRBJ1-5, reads GAGVSQSPSNKVTEKGKDVELRCDPISGHTALYWYRQSLGQGLEFLIYFQGNSAPDKSGLPSDRFSAERTGGSVSTLTIQRTQQEDSAVYLCASSLPTGMAGNQPQHFGDGTRLSIL.

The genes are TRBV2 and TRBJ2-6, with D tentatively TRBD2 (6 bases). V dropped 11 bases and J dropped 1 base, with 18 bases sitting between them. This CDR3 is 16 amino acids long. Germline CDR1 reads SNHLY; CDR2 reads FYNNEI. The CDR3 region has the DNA TGTGCCGGCGGCCGAAGAGGAGGGTCTGGGGCCAACGTCCTGACTTTC. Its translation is CAGGRRGGSGANVLTF.

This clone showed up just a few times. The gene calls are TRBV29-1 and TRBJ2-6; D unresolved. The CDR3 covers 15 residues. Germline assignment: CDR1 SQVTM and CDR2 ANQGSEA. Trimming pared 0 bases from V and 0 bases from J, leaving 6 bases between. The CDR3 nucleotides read TGCAGCGTTGAAGATCGTCACTCTGGGGCCAACGTCCTGACTTTC. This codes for CSVEDRHSGANVLTF. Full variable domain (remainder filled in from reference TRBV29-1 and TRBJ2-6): SAVISQKPSRDICQRGTSLTIQCQVDSQVTMMFWYRQQPGQSLTLIATANQGSEATYESGFVIDKFPISRPNLTFSTLTVSNMSPEDSSIYLCSVEDRHSGANVLTFGAGSRLTVL.

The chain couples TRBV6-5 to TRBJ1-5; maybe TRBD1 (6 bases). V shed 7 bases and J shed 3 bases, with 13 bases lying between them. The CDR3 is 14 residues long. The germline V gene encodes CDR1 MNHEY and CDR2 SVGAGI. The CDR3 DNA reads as TGTGCCAGCACTGGGGGCGGGGACAATCAGCCCCAGCATTTT. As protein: CASTGGGDNQPQHF.

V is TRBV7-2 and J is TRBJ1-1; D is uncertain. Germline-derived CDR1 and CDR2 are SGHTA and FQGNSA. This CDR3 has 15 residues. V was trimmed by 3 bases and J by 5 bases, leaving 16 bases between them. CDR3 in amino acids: CASSFGTQGRTEAFF. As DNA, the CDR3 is TGTGCCAGCAGCTTCGGTACTCAAGGCAGGACTGAAGCTTTCTTT.

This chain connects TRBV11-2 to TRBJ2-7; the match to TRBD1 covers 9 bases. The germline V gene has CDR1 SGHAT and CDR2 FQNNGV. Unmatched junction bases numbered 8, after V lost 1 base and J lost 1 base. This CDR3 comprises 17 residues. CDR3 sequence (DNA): TGTGCCAGCAGCTTAGCTATCGGGACAGGGAAATCCTACGAGCAGTACTTC. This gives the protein CASSLAIGTGKSYEQYF. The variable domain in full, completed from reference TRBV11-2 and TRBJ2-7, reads EAGVAQSPRYKIIEKRQSVAFWCNPISGHATLYWYQQILGQGPKLLIQFQNNGVVDDSQLPKDRFSAERLKGVDSTLKIQPAKLEDSAVYLCASSLAIGTGKSYEQYFGPGTRLTVT.

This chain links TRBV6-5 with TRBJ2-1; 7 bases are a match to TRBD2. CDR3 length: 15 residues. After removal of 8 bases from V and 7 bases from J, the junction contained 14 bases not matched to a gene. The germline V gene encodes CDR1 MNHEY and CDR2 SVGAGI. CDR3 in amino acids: CASARMGLPKNEQFF. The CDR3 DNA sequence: TGTGCCAGCGCCCGAATGGGACTACCTAAGAATGAGCAGTTCTTC.

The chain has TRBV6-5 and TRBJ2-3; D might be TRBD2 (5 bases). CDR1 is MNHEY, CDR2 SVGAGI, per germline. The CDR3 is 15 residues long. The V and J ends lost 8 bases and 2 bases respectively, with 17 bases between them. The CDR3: CASGPGTVNTDTQYF. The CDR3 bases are TGTGCCAGCGGCCCGGGAACAGTAAACACAGATACGCAGTATTTT.

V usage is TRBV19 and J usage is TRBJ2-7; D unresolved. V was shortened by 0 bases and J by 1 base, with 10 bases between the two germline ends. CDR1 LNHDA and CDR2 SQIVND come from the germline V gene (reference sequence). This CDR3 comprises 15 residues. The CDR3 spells CASSIEGNPSYEQYF. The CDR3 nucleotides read TGTGCCAGTAGTATAGAGGGTAATCCATCCTACGAGCAGTACTTC.

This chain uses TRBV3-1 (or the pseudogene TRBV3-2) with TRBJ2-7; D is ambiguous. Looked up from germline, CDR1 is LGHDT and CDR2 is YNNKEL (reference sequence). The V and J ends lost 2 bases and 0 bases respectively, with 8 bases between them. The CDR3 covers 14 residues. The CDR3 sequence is CASSQRVGSYEQYF. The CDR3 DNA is TGTGCCAGCAGCCAAAGAGTGGGCTCCTACGAGCAGTACTTC.

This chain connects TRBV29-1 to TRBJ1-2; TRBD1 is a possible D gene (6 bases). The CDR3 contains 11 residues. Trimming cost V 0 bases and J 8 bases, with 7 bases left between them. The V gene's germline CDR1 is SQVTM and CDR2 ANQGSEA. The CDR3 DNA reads TGCAGCGTTGAAGAGGGGGGCGGCTACACCTTC. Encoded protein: CSVEEGGGYTF.

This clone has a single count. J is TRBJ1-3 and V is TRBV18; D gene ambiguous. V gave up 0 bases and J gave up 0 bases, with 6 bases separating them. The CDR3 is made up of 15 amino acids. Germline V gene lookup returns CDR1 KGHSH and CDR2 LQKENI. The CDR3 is CASSPPTSSGNTIYF. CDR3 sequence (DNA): TGTGCCAGCTCACCACCTACGAGCTCTGGAAACACCATATATTTT.

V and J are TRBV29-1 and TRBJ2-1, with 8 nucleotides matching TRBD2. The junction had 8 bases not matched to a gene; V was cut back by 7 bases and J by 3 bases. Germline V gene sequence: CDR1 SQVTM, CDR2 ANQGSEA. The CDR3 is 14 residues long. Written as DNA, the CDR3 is TGCAGCGCTGTGACCGGGAGGGACTACAATGAGCAGTTCTTC. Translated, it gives CSAVTGRDYNEQFF.

CDR3 bases: TGCGCCAGCAGCTATACAAAGGGGACCCCCTATGGCTACACCTTC. It yields the protein CASSYTKGTPYGYTF. The chain combines TRBV4-3 with TRBJ1-2, with D possibly matching TRBD1 (5 bases). CDR1 LGHNA and CDR2 YSLEER come from the germline V gene. There are 15 residues in the CDR3. Trimming cost V 5 bases and J 4 bases, with 17 bases left between them.